One and the same sample provided the 27 T cell receptor beta chains below, sequenced in a study of glioma-infiltrating T cells after dendritic cell vaccination. This sample's time point: after dendritic cell vaccination, including at tumor progression/relapse. Libraries were prepared by immunoSEQ multiplex PCR; TCRdb keeps only in-frame clonotypes and omits some of them. The top ten hold 2.1% of the sample, which has around 90,000 clones, approximately 78% seen once. The material sequenced was blood, taken after dendritic cell vaccination. Receptors were obtained from a human donor with glioblastoma.

This clone was seen a single time. V is TRBV10-3 and J is TRBJ1-1; the match to TRBD1 covers 7 bases. The CDR3 has 14 residues. V gave up 5 bases and J gave up 6 bases; unmatched junction bases: 9. Germline lookup yields CDR1 ENHRY and CDR2 SYGVKD. CDR3 region: CAISSTGADAEAFF. The CDR3 bases are TGTGCCATCAGTTCAACAGGGGCTGACGCTGAAGCTTTCTTT.

The genes are TRBV7-9 and TRBJ1-2; tentative D call: TRBD1 (6 bases). Germline CDR1 and CDR2: SEHNR and FQNEAQ (reference sequence). Deletions cut 0 bases from V and 4 bases from J, with 15 bases between. This CDR3 is 16 amino acids long. CDR3 loop: CASSLATGSVLYGYTF. CDR3 DNA: TGTGCCAGCAGCTTAGCAACAGGGTCCGTCCTCTATGGCTACACCTTC.

The J gene is TRBJ2-7, the V gene TRBV11-2; D is uncertain. Trimming removed 5 bases at V and 0 bases at J, with 20 bases between. CDR1 SGHAT and CDR2 FQNNGV come from the germline V gene. The CDR3 is 17 residues long. The CDR3 spells CASSHGLRHASSYEQYV. The CDR3 DNA follows: TGTGCCAGCAGCCACGGGTTGAGGCACGCGAGCTCCTACGAGCAGTACGTC.

This clone was picked up a small number of times. This chain links TRBV19 with TRBJ2-1; a weak D match, TRBD2 (6 bases). Germline CDR1 reads LNHDA; CDR2 reads SQIVND (reference sequence). The V end was cut by 5 bases, the J end by 8 bases, with 10 bases between. The CDR3 runs to 12 residues. The CDR3 protein is CASSVTSHEQFF. CDR3 DNA: TGTGCCAGTAGTGTCACTAGCCATGAGCAGTTCTTC.

The rearrangement uses TRBV7-9 and TRBJ1-2; D is unclear. This CDR3 is built from 14 residues. Trimming took off 1 base at V and 0 bases at J, with 6 bases between the two ends. Per germline, CDR1 SEHNR and CDR2 FQNEAQ (reference sequence). CDR3 DNA: TGTGCCAGCAGCTTAGTGCGCGCTAACTATGGCTACACCTTC. This encodes CASSLVRANYGYTF. Combining the CDR3 with reference TRBV7-9 and TRBJ1-2 gives the whole variable domain DTGVSQNPRHKITKRGQNVTFRCDPISEHNRLYWYRQTLGQGPEFLTYFQNEAQLEKSRLLSDRFSAERPKGSFSTLEIQRTEQGDSAMYLCASSLVRANYGYTFGSGTRLTVV.

The genes are TRBV5-1 and TRBJ2-2, with TRBD1 matching over 7 bases. The CDR3 length is 15 residues. The trim removed 0 bases at V and 6 bases at J, leaving 5 bases unmatched. Germline V gene data show CDR1 as SGHRS and CDR2 as YFSETQ. Here the CDR3 reads CASSLVGQFPGELFF. DNA of the CDR3: TGCGCCAGCAGCTTGGTGGGACAGTTTCCCGGGGAGCTGTTTTTT.

V is TRBV2 and J is TRBJ2-7; 7 bases are a match to TRBD2. In germline, CDR1 is SNHLY, CDR2 FYNNEI. The CDR3 is made up of 16 amino acids. V trimming: 4 bases; J trimming: 3 bases; junction bases outside the gene matches: 12. For the CDR3, the DNA is TGTGCCAGCAGTGCCACCGGGCTAGCGGAGATCTACGAGCAGTACGTC. It encodes CASSATGLAEIYEQYV.

The chain has TRBV11-1 and TRBJ2-7; possible D gene TRBD1, 6 bases. Germline values: CDR1 SGHAT, CDR2 FQDESV (reference sequence). The length of the CDR3 is 16 residues. V lost 5 bases, J lost 1 base, and 18 bases lay in between. This CDR3 reads CASSQKTGSHSYEQYV. As DNA, the CDR3 is TGTGCCAGCAGCCAAAAGACAGGCTCCCATTCCTACGAGCAGTACGTC.

This clone was recorded a few times. This chain joins TRBV6-4 and TRBJ2-1, with D possibly matching TRBD2 (5 bases). Germline assignment: CDR1 MRHNA and CDR2 SNTAGT. The CDR3 is 15 residues long. Trimming removed 3 bases from V and 3 bases from J, with 12 bases in between. CDR3 coding DNA: TGTGCCAGCAGTGAGGGCGGGTTTGACTACAATGAGCAGTTCTTC. Translation gives CASSEGGFDYNEQFF.

This chain connects TRBV7-3 to TRBJ2-7; 11 bases map to TRBD1. J was trimmed by 9 bases and V by 5 bases; bases with no gene match: 3. CDR1 is SGHTA, CDR2 FQGTGA, per germline. The CDR3 length is 12 residues. The CDR3 region has the DNA TGTGCCAGCAGCCCCGGACAGGGGGCGCAGTACGTC. This sequence encodes CASSPGQGAQYV.

The rearrangement links TRBV30 to TRBJ2-7; a weak D match, TRBD1 (7 bases). V was cut by 2 bases and J by 5 bases, with 13 bases left in between. Germline CDR1 and CDR2: GTSNPN and SVGIG (reference sequence). CDR3 length: 13 amino acids. CDR3: CAWSPQGGNEQYV. DNA for the CDR3: TGTGCCTGGAGTCCTCAGGGGGGCAACGAGCAGTACGTC.

CDR3 amino acids: CASGGDTQYF. The CDR3 bases are TGTGCCAGCGGCGGGGATACGCAGTATTTT. This chain uses TRBV2 with TRBJ2-3; perhaps TRBD2 as D (5 bases). CDR3 length equals 10 residues. V was cut by 8 bases and J by 6 bases, with 6 bases left in between. The germline gives CDR1 SNHLY, CDR2 FYNNEI. The entire variable domain, with the rest obtained from reference TRBV2 and TRBJ2-3, is as follows: EPEVTQTPSHQVTQMGQEVILRCVPISNHLYFYWYRQILGQKVEFLVSFYNNEISEKSEIFDDQFSVERPDGSNFTLKIRSTKLEDSAMYFCASGGDTQYFGPGTRLTVL.

This chain uses TRBV2 with TRBJ1-5, with D perhaps matching TRBD1 (5 bases). Trimming stripped 3 bases from V and 4 bases from J, with 19 bases between. The CDR3 covers 17 residues. The germline V gene has CDR1 SNHLY and CDR2 FYNNEI. The CDR3 sequence: CASSDSRGRLGNQPQHF. CDR3 bases: TGTGCCAGCAGTGACTCTCGGGGGAGGTTAGGAAATCAGCCCCAGCATTTT.

The genes are TRBV7-2 and TRBJ1-2; 8 nucleotides match TRBD1. CDR1 is SGHTA, CDR2 FQGNSA, per germline. Trimming removed 6 bases from V and 4 bases from J; junction bases left unmatched: 7. This CDR3 spans 14 amino acids. The CDR3 DNA reads TGTGCCAGCAGTTACGGACAGGGAACCTATGGCTACACCTTC. It specifies CASSYGQGTYGYTF.

The chain couples TRBV5-1 to TRBJ2-4; 8 bases are a match to TRBD1. The CDR3 runs to 18 residues. The trim removed 3 bases at V and 1 base at J, leaving 12 bases unmatched. Germline-derived CDR1 and CDR2 are SGHRS and YFSETQ. The CDR3 region has the DNA TGCGCCAGCAGCTCAGGGACAGGAGGAGGTTGGGCCAAAAACATTCAGTACTTC. This translates into CASSSGTGGGWAKNIQYF.

The rearrangement uses TRBV10-3 and TRBJ1-2, with a tentative D call TRBD1 (5 bases). CDR3 length: 15 amino acids. CDR1 and CDR2 from the germline V gene are ENHRY and SYGVKD. Trimming stripped 3 bases from V and 14 bases from J, with 25 bases between. CDR3 in DNA: TGTGCCATCAGTGATTCCGATCTTGGGACTGCCCCTGAAACCTTC. It yields the protein CAISDSDLGTAPETF.

The V gene is TRBV2, the J gene TRBJ1-4; TRBD1 matches at 8 bases. The CDR3 totals 15 residues. With V trimmed by 5 bases and J by 8 bases, 10 bases remained unmatched. Germline-derived CDR1 and CDR2 are SNHLY and FYNNEI. The CDR3 bases are TGTGCCAGCAGTTTCTCATCGGACAGGGCGGAAAAACTGTTTTTT. This translates into CASSFSSDRAEKLFF.

The rearrangement links TRBV6-1 to TRBJ1-1; TRBD1 agrees at 11 bases. V was clipped by 8 bases and J by 1 base; unmatched bases: 3. CDR3 length: 14 residues. Germline lookup yields CDR1 MNHNS and CDR2 SASEGT. The CDR3 DNA reads TGTGCCAGCTGGACAGGGGGCTCGAACACTGAAGCTTTCTTT. Protein: CASWTGGSNTEAFF.

The V call is TRBV29-1, the J call TRBJ1-4; D is perhaps TRBD1 (5 bases). V dropped 5 bases and J dropped 5 bases, with 12 bases sitting between them. Germline CDR1 SQVTM, CDR2 ANQGSEA. The CDR3 totals 13 residues. The CDR3 nucleotides are TGCAGCGTTAAGGCGCCAGGGAATGAAAAACTGTTTTTT. It yields the protein CSVKAPGNEKLFF. The complete variable domain, with remaining parts taken from reference TRBV29-1 and TRBJ1-4, reads SAVISQKPSRDICQRGTSLTIQCQVDSQVTMMFWYRQQPGQSLTLIATANQGSEATYESGFVIDKFPISRPNLTFSTLTVSNMSPEDSSIYLCSVKAPGNEKLFFGSGTQLSVL.

This clone was seen a handful of times. The chain is built from TRBV5-4 and TRBJ1-1; tentatively, D is TRBD1 (6 bases). Germline lookup yields CDR1 SGHNT and CDR2 YYREEE (reference sequence). The V and J ends lost 3 bases and 1 base respectively, with 13 bases between them. This CDR3 has 15 amino acids. CDR3 sequence (DNA): TGTGCCAGCAGCTGGGGGACACGACCGAACACTGAAGCTTTCTTT. Its translation is CASSWGTRPNTEAFF. Based on the CDR3 plus reference TRBV5-4 and TRBJ1-1, the full variable domain is ETGVTQSPTHLIKTRGQQVTLRCSSQSGHNTVSWYQQALGQGPQFIFQYYREEENGRGNFPPRFSGLQFPNYSSELNVNALELDDSALYLCASSWGTRPNTEAFFGQGTRLTVV.

The chain recombines TRBV6-1 with TRBJ1-5, with 7 bases aligning to TRBD1. The germline V gene has CDR1 MNHNS and CDR2 SASEGT. The CDR3 extends over 15 amino acids. V lost 8 bases to trimming and J lost 4 bases; unmatched junction nucleotides: 11. The CDR3 nucleotides read TGTGCCAGCCGAGGTGCCGGGACAGCGAATCAGCCCCAGCATTTT. Translated, it gives CASRGAGTANQPQHF.

This sequence joins TRBV6-4 and TRBJ1-3, with TRBD1 matching over 11 bases. The CDR3 loop spans 15 amino acids. Germline V gives CDR1 MRHNA, CDR2 SNTAGT. Trimming took 6 bases from V and 2 from J; bases not matched to a gene: 3. The chain's CDR3 is CASSPGQGAGNTIYF. The CDR3 DNA reads TGTGCCAGCAGCCCGGGACAGGGGGCTGGAAACACCATATATTTT.

The V call is TRBV5-1, the J call TRBJ1-2; no clear D. The V end lost 3 bases, the J end lost 8 bases, and 17 bases lay between the germline ends. Germline lookup yields CDR1 SGHRS and CDR2 YFSETQ. The CDR3 loop spans 14 amino acids. Here the CDR3 DNA reads TGCGCCAGCAGCTCCAGGACCGTCGAGGGAGGCTACACCTTC. Protein product: CASSSRTVEGGYTF. Using reference TRBV5-1 and TRBJ1-2 for the parts outside the CDR3, the full variable domain is KAGVTQTPRYLIKTRGQQVTLSCSPISGHRSVSWYQQTPGQGLQFLFEYFSETQRNKGNFPGRFSGRQFSNSRSEMNVSTLELGDSALYLCASSSRTVEGGYTFGSGTRLTVV.

V and J are TRBV10-2 and TRBJ2-6; D gene unclear. The CDR3 sequence is 18 residues long. CDR1 is WSHSY and CDR2 is SAAADI in the germline V gene. V lost 5 bases and J 3 bases, leaving 20 bases between the germline ends. In DNA form, the CDR3 reads TGCGCCAGCAGTCAGGAACAGACCATTTTTTTTGGGGCCAACGTCCTGACTTTC. Its protein is CASSQEQTIFFGANVLTF.

The chain carries TRBV5-1 and TRBJ2-2, with 8 bases that match TRBD2. Germline V lookup: CDR1 SGHRS, CDR2 YFSETQ. Trimming removed 0 bases from V and 6 bases from J; junction bases left unmatched: 7. The CDR3 length is 16 residues. CDR3 loop: CASSLVGGVRAGELFF. The CDR3 DNA reads TGCGCCAGCAGCTTGGTCGGGGGGGTCCGCGCCGGGGAGCTGTTTTTT.

The rearrangement links TRBV9 to TRBJ1-4; TRBD1 might be the D (6 bases). The V end was cut by 2 bases, the J end by 4 bases, with 12 bases between. The length of the CDR3 is 15 residues. The V gene's germline CDR1 is SGDLS and CDR2 YYNGEE. CDR3 coding DNA: TGTGCCAGCAGCGTCTCGACAGGTTTTAATGAAAAACTGTTTTTT. Its protein product is CASSVSTGFNEKLFF.

The gene calls are TRBV4-1 and TRBJ2-7; TRBD2 agrees at 9 bases. The germline V gene encodes CDR1 MGHRA and CDR2 YSYEKL. The CDR3 length is 16 residues. Trimming cost V 1 base and J 3 bases; bases outside gene matches: 7. The CDR3 DNA is TGCGCCAGCAGCCAAGTTCCTAGCGGGGTGAACTACGAGCAGTACTTC. It codes for CASSQVPSGVNYEQYF.